This T cell receptor (beta chain) was identified in a study of blood T cell repertoires in COVID-19. Overall study context: COVID-19 samples from acute and convalescent phases originated in the United States, Italy and Spain. Sources were T cells, B-cell-depleted T cells, or PBMCs; the material itself was cDNA or gDNA.

This clone was detected once. One Seattle source followed patients from active infection through their disease course. The CDR3 covers 13 residues. CDR1 LGHNT and CDR2 FRNRAP come from the germline V gene. V was clipped by 6 bases and J by 6 bases; unmatched bases: 3. Measured with immunoSEQ multiplex PCR; TCRdb has only the in-frame clones, and not every one. The sample lists roughly 290,000 clones; about 85% were seen once. What was sequenced was peripheral blood. The sequence was collected from a human donor with COVID-19, enrolled during active disease. The donor label of this sample is uncertain. V is TRBV12-5 and J is TRBJ2-1, with 9 bases lining up with TRBD2. DNA for the CDR3: TGTGCTAGTGGGACTAGCGGCGGCAATGAGCAGTTCTTC. Amino acid sequence: CASGTSGGNEQFF.